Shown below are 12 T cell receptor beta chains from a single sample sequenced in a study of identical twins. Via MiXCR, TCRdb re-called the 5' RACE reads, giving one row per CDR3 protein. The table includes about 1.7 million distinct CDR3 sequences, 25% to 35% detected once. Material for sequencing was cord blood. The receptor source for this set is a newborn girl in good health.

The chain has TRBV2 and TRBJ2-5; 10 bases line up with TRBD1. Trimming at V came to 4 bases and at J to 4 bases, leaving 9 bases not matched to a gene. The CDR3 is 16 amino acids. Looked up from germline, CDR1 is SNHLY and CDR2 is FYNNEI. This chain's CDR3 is CASSGQGAGGRETQYF. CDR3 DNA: TGTGCCAGCAGTGGACAGGGGGCGGGGGGAAGAGAGACCCAGTACTTC.

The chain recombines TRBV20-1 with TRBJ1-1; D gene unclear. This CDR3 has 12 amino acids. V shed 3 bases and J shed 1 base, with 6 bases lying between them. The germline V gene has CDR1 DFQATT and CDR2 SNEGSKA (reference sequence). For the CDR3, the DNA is TGCAGTGCTAGGCACGAGAACACTGAAGCTTTCTTT. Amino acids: CSARHENTEAFF.

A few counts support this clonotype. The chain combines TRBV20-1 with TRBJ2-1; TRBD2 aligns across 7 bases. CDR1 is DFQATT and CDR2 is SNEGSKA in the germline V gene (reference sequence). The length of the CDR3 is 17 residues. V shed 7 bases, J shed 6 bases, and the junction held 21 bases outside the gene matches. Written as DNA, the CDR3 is TGCAGTGTCAAGCGGGGTGTTGTTGTTTCCCTTACCAATGAGCAGTTCTTC. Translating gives CSVKRGVVVSLTNEQFF.

CDR3 in DNA: TGTGCCAGCAGGCGGGCCTCCCAAGAGACCCAGTACTTC. The encoded protein is CASRRASQETQYF. This chain connects TRBV3-1 to TRBJ2-5; D might be TRBD2 (5 bases). The ends were cut back, 6 bases at V and 1 base at J, with 9 bases in the middle. This CDR3 has 13 amino acids. Germline CDR1 reads LGHDT; CDR2 reads YNNKEL (reference sequence).

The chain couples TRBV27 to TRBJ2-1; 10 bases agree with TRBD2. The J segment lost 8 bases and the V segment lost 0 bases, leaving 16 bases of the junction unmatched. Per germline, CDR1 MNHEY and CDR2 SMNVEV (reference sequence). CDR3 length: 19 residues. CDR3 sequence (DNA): TGTGCCAGCAGTTTATCTCGTCTAGCGGGAGTCCTAGTCGGCGATGAGCAGTTCTTC. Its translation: CASSLSRLAGVLVGDEQFF.

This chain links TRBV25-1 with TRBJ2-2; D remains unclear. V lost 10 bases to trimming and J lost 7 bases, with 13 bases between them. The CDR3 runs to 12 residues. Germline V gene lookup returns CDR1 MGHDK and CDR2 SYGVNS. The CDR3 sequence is CAIEYRLGELFF. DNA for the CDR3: TGTGCCATCGAGTATCGACTCGGGGAGCTGTTTTTT.

The CDR3 here is CSAPGGGSYNEQFF. CDR3 nucleotide sequence: TGCAGTGCTCCTGGCGGCGGGAGCTACAATGAGCAGTTCTTC. The V and J genes are TRBV20-1 and TRBJ2-1, with TRBD2 matching over 7 bases. The CDR3 runs 14 residues. Trimming at V came to 5 bases and at J to 3 bases, leaving 7 bases not matched to a gene. Looked up from germline, CDR1 is DFQATT and CDR2 is SNEGSKA (reference sequence).

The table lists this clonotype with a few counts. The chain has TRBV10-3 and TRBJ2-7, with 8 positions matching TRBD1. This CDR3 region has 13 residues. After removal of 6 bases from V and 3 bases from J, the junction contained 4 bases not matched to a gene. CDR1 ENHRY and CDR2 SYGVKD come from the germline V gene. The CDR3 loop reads CAIRPGQDYEQYF. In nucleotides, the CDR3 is TGTGCCATCAGACCGGGACAGGACTACGAGCAGTACTTC.

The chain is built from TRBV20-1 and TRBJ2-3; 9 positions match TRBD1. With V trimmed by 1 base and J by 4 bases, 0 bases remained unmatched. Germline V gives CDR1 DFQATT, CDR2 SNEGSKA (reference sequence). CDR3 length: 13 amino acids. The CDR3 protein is CSARGDRADTQYF. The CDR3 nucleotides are TGCAGTGCTAGAGGGGACAGGGCAGATACGCAGTATTTT.

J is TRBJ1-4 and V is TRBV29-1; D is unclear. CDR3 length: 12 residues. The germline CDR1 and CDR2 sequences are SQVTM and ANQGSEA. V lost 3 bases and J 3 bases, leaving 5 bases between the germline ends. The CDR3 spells CSVESANEKLFF. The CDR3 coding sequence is TGCAGCGTTGAGTCGGCTAATGAAAAACTGTTTTTT.

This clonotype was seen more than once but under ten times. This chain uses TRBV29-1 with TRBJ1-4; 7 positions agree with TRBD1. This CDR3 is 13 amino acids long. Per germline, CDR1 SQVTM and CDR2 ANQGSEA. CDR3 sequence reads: CGALGGMTEKLFF. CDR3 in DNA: TGCGGTGCGTTAGGGGGCATGACAGAAAAACTGTTTTTT.

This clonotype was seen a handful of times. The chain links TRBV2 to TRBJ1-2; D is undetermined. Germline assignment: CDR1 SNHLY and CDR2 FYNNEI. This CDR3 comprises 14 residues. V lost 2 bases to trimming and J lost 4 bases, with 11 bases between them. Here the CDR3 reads CASSESGGFYGYTF. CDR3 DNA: TGTGCCAGCAGTGAATCAGGAGGCTTCTATGGCTACACCTTC. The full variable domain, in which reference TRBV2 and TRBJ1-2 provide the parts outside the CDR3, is EPEVTQTPSHQVTQMGQEVILRCVPISNHLYFYWYRQILGQKVEFLVSFYNNEISEKSEIFDDQFSVERPDGSNFTLKIRSTKLEDSAMYFCASSESGGFYGYTFGSGTRLTVV.